A single sample gave rise to the 24 T cell receptor beta chains below, sequenced in a study of tumor and adjacent non-tumor tissue in lung cancer. A modified ARM-PCR protocol with three rounds of nested PCR amplified TCRbeta. TCRdb ran MiXCR on the multiplex PCR reads and lists one entry per CDR3 protein. This table has 85,000 or so distinct CDR3 sequences, around 76% appearing once. No cell sorting was done before RNA was extracted from the tissue. The normal lung tissue was taken more than 3 cm from the tumor edge. The sequencing input was distant non-tumor lung tissue. All receptors derive from a woman between 50 and 59 years old with non-small cell lung cancer.

A remark on this clonotype: The junction shows a germline mismatch at one end, possibly a read error. The CDR3 DNA sequence: TGTGCCATCAGCCAAGGGGGCAGGGGCAATCAGCCCCAGCATTTT. Translating gives CAISQGGRGNQPQHF. This chain links TRBV4-1 with TRBJ1-5; 7 nucleotides agree with TRBD1. Germline CDR1 is MGHRA and CDR2 is YSYEKL. The length of the CDR3 is 15 residues.

A remark on this clonotype: Because the CDR3 is missing its conserved closing phenylalanine or tryptophan, this is likely a read error. The chain combines TRBV6-2 or TRBV6-3 with TRBJ2-1, with D possibly being TRBD2 (6 bases). V was cut by 6 bases and J by 8 bases, with 20 bases left in between. The CDR3 totals 15 residues. Germline V gives CDR1 MNHEY, CDR2 SVGEGT. DNA of the CDR3: TGTGCCAGCAGCCCCGGACCAGCGGGTGTAGATGAGCAGTTCTGC. This sequence encodes CASSPGPAGVDEQFC.

With respect to this clonotype: An end of the junction differs from the germline gene, which may be a read error. This chain uses TRBV4-1 with TRBJ1-5; D might be TRBD1 (6 bases). The CDR3 extends over 15 amino acids. Germline-derived CDR1 and CDR2 are MGHRA and YSYEKL. This CDR3 is CASSQGGQGNRPHHF. In DNA form, the CDR3 reads TGCGCCAGCAGCCAAGGGGGGCAGGGCAATCGGCCCCACCATTTT.

Note on this clonotype: Mismatch with germline at one junction end may stem from a read error. V and J are TRBV5-4 and TRBJ1-2; 8 nucleotides align to TRBD1. The germline gives CDR1 SGHNT, CDR2 YYREEE (reference sequence). This CDR3 has 14 residues. This CDR3 reads CDSNLPGQVYGYTF. The CDR3 nucleotides are TGTGACAGCAACTTGCCGGGACAGGTCTATGGCTACACCTTC.

As regards this clonotype: The junction shows a germline mismatch at one end, possibly a read error. The chain employs TRBV4-1 and TRBJ2-1; 8 nucleotides line up with TRBD2. Per the germline V gene, CDR1 is MGHRA and CDR2 is YSYEKL. The CDR3 sequence is 15 residues long. This chain's CDR3 is CSSSQPTSGGAKQFF. The CDR3 nucleotides are TGCTCCAGCAGCCAACCCACTAGCGGAGGGGCTAAGCAGTTCTTC.

This clonotype has a single count. The CDR3 bases are TGTGCCAGCAGCCCGGTAGGTTACCCGCATTCAGATACGCAGTATTTT. This codes for CASSPVGYPHSDTQYF. The V call is TRBV11-2, the J call TRBJ2-3; D not certain. The length of the CDR3 is 16 residues. Germline V lookup: CDR1 SGHAT, CDR2 FQNNGV. The V and J ends lost 5 bases and 4 bases respectively, with 19 bases between them.

This clonotype turned up a few times. A read error is possible here, since a much larger clone lies one base away. This chain connects TRBV14 to TRBJ2-7; TRBD2 aligns across 11 bases. The CDR3 has 15 amino acids. Germline loops: CDR1 SGHDN, CDR2 FVKESK. CDR3 region: CASSQLAGGSYKQYF. The CDR3 nucleotides are TGTGCCAGCAGCCAACTAGCGGGAGGTTCCTACAAGCAGTACTTC.

Points on this clonotype: This may be a read error, as it is one base from a much larger clone. This chain uses TRBV28 with TRBJ2-7; 8 positions match TRBD1. The CDR3 sequence is 14 residues long. V lost 4 bases to trimming and J lost 5 bases; unmatched junction nucleotides: 7. Germline assignment: CDR1 MDHEN and CDR2 SYDVKM. In DNA form, the CDR3 reads TGTGCCAGCAGTTCCGTCCGGACAGGGAACGAGCAGTACTTC. Protein: CASSSVRTGNEQYF. Using reference TRBV28 and TRBJ2-7 for the parts outside the CDR3, the full variable domain is DVKVTQSSRYLVKRTGEKVFLECVQDMDHENMFWYRQDPGLGLRLIYFSYDVKMKEKGDIPEGYSVSREKKERFSLILESASTNQTSMYLCASSSVRTGNEQYFGPGTRLTVT.

On this clonotype: One end of the junction fails to match germline, which may point to a read error. This chain connects TRBV4-1 to TRBJ2-3; TRBD2 matches at 9 bases. The germline V gene encodes CDR1 MGHRA and CDR2 YSYEKL. This CDR3 is built from 16 residues. CDR3 loop: CDSSQDDRLAADTQYF. Written as DNA, the CDR3 is TGCGACAGCAGCCAAGATGACCGACTAGCGGCAGATACGCAGTATTTT.

The chain links TRBV28 to TRBJ2-1, with TRBD2 matching over 7 bases. The CDR3 has 16 amino acids. V lost 7 bases and J lost 12; bases outside the gene matches: 21. In germline, CDR1 is MDHEN, CDR2 SYDVKM. The CDR3 coding sequence is TGTGCCAGCATTACCACTGGGACTAAGGTTGAAATTGGGCAGTTCTTC. This codes for CASITTGTKVEIGQFF. The entire variable domain, with the rest obtained from reference TRBV28 and TRBJ2-1, is as follows: DVKVTQSSRYLVKRTGEKVFLECVQDMDHENMFWYRQDPGLGLRLIYFSYDVKMKEKGDIPEGYSVSREKKERFSLILESASTNQTSMYLCASITTGTKVEIGQFFGPGTRLTVL.

As for this clonotype: This may be a read error: a much more frequent sequence differs by one nucleotide. The chain employs TRBV14 and TRBJ2-3; D unresolved. The germline V gene encodes CDR1 SGHDN and CDR2 FVKESK. The length of the CDR3 is 15 residues. CDR3 loop: CAISQDSRRSDTQYF. CDR3 bases: TGTGCCATCAGCCAAGATTCTAGAAGGTCAGATACGCAGTATTTT.

J is TRBJ2-6 and V is TRBV7-8, with no clear D. Germline V lookup: CDR1 SGHVS, CDR2 FQNEAQ. V gave up 10 bases and J gave up 0 bases, with 19 bases separating them. The CDR3 contains 17 residues. The CDR3 bases are TGTGCCATCAGTTTAGGGCCCACGACCTCTGGGGCCAACGTCCTGACTTTC. Its translation: CAISLGPTTSGANVLTF. Looking up the rest from reference TRBV7-8 and TRBJ2-6 gives the full variable domain: GAGVSQSPRYKVAKRGQDVALRCDPISGHVSLFWYQQALGQGPEFLTYFQNEAQLDKSGLPSDRFFAERPEGSVSTLKIQRTQQEDSAVYLCAISLGPTTSGANVLTFGAGSRLTVL.

As concerns this clonotype: The junction shows a germline mismatch at one end, possibly a read error. As DNA, the CDR3 is TGTGCCAGCGGCCCAGGACTCAGCTCCTATAATGAGCAGTTCTTT. Translation: CASGPGLSSYNEQFF. The V call is TRBV11-2, the J call TRBJ2-1; D is perhaps TRBD2 (5 bases). CDR3 length: 15 residues. Germline-derived CDR1 and CDR2 are SGHAT and FQNNGV.

V and J are TRBV20-1 and TRBJ2-7, with D possibly matching TRBD1 (6 bases). The CDR3 is 15 residues long. The germline V gene encodes CDR1 DFQATT and CDR2 SNEGSKA (reference sequence). Trimming cost V 5 bases and J 8 bases, with 25 bases left between them. This CDR3 is CSAGELQGRRGKQYF. In DNA, the CDR3 is TGCAGTGCTGGGGAATTACAGGGACGGCGAGGGAAGCAGTACTTC.

The V gene is TRBV13, the J gene TRBJ2-1; a weak D match, TRBD1 (6 bases). With the DNA end fitting TRBJ2-7 better, the J assignment may be wrong. This CDR3 has 13 residues. Per the germline V gene, CDR1 is PRHDT and CDR2 is FYEKMQ (reference sequence). DNA for the CDR3: TGTGCCAAGAGCAAGGACAGTCACAATGAGCAGTACTTC. Amino acid sequence: CAKSKDSHNEQYF.

The chain joins TRBV29-1 to TRBJ2-5, with D possibly TRBD2 on 5 matching bases. Looked up from germline, CDR1 is SQVTM and CDR2 is ANQGSEA. Deletions cut 7 bases from V and 5 bases from J, with 17 bases between. CDR3 length: 13 residues. The CDR3 nucleotides are TGCAGCGCCGAGGGCTCCAAGGAGGAGACCCAGTACTTC. Amino acid sequence: CSAEGSKEETQYF.

In regard to this clonotype: Possible read error: a much larger clone is one base away. This rearrangement joins TRBV5-1 to TRBJ2-2; 7 bases align to TRBD2. From germline, CDR1 is SGHRS and CDR2 YFSETQ. The CDR3 totals 16 residues. V gave up 3 bases and J gave up 4 bases; unmatched junction bases: 9. The CDR3 bases are TGCGCCAGCAGCTCGACTAGCTGGAGTAGCACCGGGGAGCTGTTTTTT. It translates to CASSSTSWSSTGELFF.

Worth noting for this clonotype: The CDR3 end shows no conserved phenylalanine or tryptophan, and so a read error is likely. The chain recombines TRBV29-1 with TRBJ2-1; 8 nucleotides agree with TRBD1. The germline V gene has CDR1 SQVTM and CDR2 ANQGSEA. This CDR3 spans 13 amino acids. The CDR3 spells CIVAQGADDEQFY. CDR3 nucleotide sequence: TGCATCGTTGCCCAGGGGGCGGATGATGAGCAGTTCTAC.

As for this clonotype: Without the conserved terminal phenylalanine or tryptophan, this CDR3 likely stems from a read error. Because the CDR3's place on the DNA is in doubt, the DNA is left out and the CDR3 is given as listed by TCRdb. The chain combines TRBV11-3 with TRBJ2-1; TRBD1, the D gene given by the table, was not confirmed from the DNA. The CDR3 is 13 residues long, ends included. CDR1 is SGHNT and CDR2 is YENEEA in the germline V gene. CDR3: CASSLVDGGEHFL.

As for this clonotype: Here the CDR3 omits its conserved ending phenylalanine or tryptophan, so a read error is the likely source. This chain connects TRBV12-3 or TRBV12-4 to TRBJ2-6, with D unclear. V lost 6 bases and J 2 bases, leaving 14 bases between the germline ends. CDR3 length: 16 residues. CDR3: CASRRGPQTGANVLTL. The CDR3 nucleotides are TGTGCCAGCAGACGTGGCCCGCAAACTGGGGCCAACGTCCTGACTTTA.

In its sample, this clonotype was seen many times. The rearrangement uses TRBV20-1 and TRBJ2-3, with 10 nucleotides matching TRBD2. This CDR3 has 15 residues. CDR1 and CDR2 (germline): DFQATT, SNEGSKA (reference sequence). V was pared by 0 bases and J by 4 bases, with 4 bases of the junction left unmatched. CDR3 sequence: CSARDSAGGADTQYF. CDR3 nucleotide sequence: TGCAGTGCTAGAGATTCAGCGGGAGGGGCAGATACGCAGTATTTT.

V usage is TRBV11-2 and J usage is TRBJ2-1; 8 bases are a match to TRBD2. Germline assignment: CDR1 SGHAT and CDR2 FQNNGV. The junction had 17 bases not matched to a gene; V was cut back by 7 bases and J by 9 bases. The CDR3 runs 16 residues. The CDR3 region is CASNLGGVAGLGEQFF. CDR3 DNA: TGTGCCAGCAACCTCGGTGGTGTAGCGGGATTAGGTGAGCAGTTCTTC.

This clonotype was picked up one time. J is TRBJ1-1 and V is TRBV6-5; perhaps TRBD1 as D (6 bases). Germline V gene data show CDR1 as MNHEY and CDR2 as SVGAGI. CDR3 length: 13 residues. CDR3 nucleotide sequence: TGTGTCGCGCAGACAGGTACGAACACTGAAGCTTTCTTT. Its translation: CVAQTGTNTEAFF.

Turning to this clonotype: This CDR3 fails to terminate in the conserved phenylalanine or tryptophan, so it likely reflects a read error. The genes are TRBV7-8 and TRBJ1-3; perhaps TRBD1 as D (6 bases). The germline gives CDR1 SGHVS, CDR2 FQNEAQ. This CDR3 is 18 amino acids long. The CDR3 sequence is CASSSQPIRQAIGNIIYS. The CDR3 bases are TGTGCCAGCAGTTCACAGCCGATCCGACAGGCTATTGGAAACATCATATATTCT.